Listed below are T cell receptor beta chains from one sample, sequenced in a study of regulatory T cells in long-lasting Graves disease. TCRdb processed the multiplex PCR reads anew with MiXCR; each CDR3 protein has one entry. Of over 450,000 distinct CDR3 sequences listed, 12% are singletons. This sample was shared with a second study, whose subject was T cells in Graves' hyperthyroidism and ophthalmopathy.

The source material was peripheral blood mononuclear cells (PBMCs), sampled at new diagnosis, from a patient treated with antithyroid drugs. Receptor source: a woman in her twenties or thirties with Graves disease. CDR3s include the opening cysteine and the closing phenylalanine or tryptophan. The D gene is left open where the match is weak. A row's size may be missing; if present it is once, few, many or a size class.

d_gene: .
v_gene: TRBV7-9
abundance: few
j_gene: TRBJ2-1
CDR3aa: CASRDFQYNEQFF
CDR3nt: TGTGCCAGCAGAGATTTCCAATACAATGAGCAGTTCTTC

d_gene: .
v_gene: TRBV6-1
abundance: many
j_gene: TRBJ2-3
CDR3aa: CASSPSWGRTDTQYF
CDR3nt: TGTGCCAGCAGTCCGTCCTGGGGCCGCACAGATACGCAGTATTTT

d_gene: .
v_gene: TRBV15
abundance: many
j_gene: TRBJ1-1
CDR3aa: CATSTDMGTVNTEAFF
CDR3nt: TGTGCCACCAGCACCGATATGGGGACGGTGAACACTGAAGCTTTCTTT

d_gene: TRBD1
v_gene: TRBV7-9
abundance: many
j_gene: TRBJ2-1
CDR3aa: CASSLVPDINRQGSSYNEQFF
CDR3nt: TGTGCCAGCAGCTTAGTCCCTGATATAAATAGACAGGGAAGCTCCTACAATGAGCAGTTCTTC

d_gene: TRBD2
v_gene: TRBV19
abundance: many
j_gene: TRBJ2-7
CDR3aa: CASSMKGGRVYEQYF
CDR3nt: TGTGCCAGTAGTATGAAAGGCGGGAGAGTATACGAGCAGTACTTC

d_gene: TRBD2
v_gene: TRBV5-8
abundance: few
j_gene: TRBJ2-7
CDR3aa: CASSLVRTSGRNLLYEQYF
CDR3nt: TGTGCCAGCAGCTTGGTTCGGACTAGCGGGAGGAACCTTCTCTACGAGCAGTACTTC

d_gene: .
v_gene: TRBV19
abundance: many
j_gene: TRBJ1-5
CDR3aa: CASSQDYSNQPQHF
CDR3nt: TGTGCCAGCAGCCAAGATTATAGCAATCAGCCCCAGCATTTT

d_gene: TRBD1
v_gene: TRBV20-1
abundance: few
j_gene: TRBJ2-7
CDR3aa: CSASGTDPYEQYF
CDR3nt: TGCAGTGCTTCCGGGACAGATCCCTACGAGCAGTACTTC

d_gene: TRBD2
v_gene: TRBV27
abundance: many
j_gene: TRBJ2-7
CDR3aa: CASSSGLAGGTNYEQYF
CDR3nt: TGTGCCAGCAGTTCGGGACTAGCGGGAGGGACGAACTACGAGCAGTACTTC

d_gene: .
v_gene: TRBV2
abundance: many
j_gene: TRBJ1-1
CDR3aa: CASSALKGSTEAFF
CDR3nt: TGTGCCAGCAGTGCTCTCAAAGGGAGCACTGAAGCTTTCTTT

d_gene: .
v_gene: TRBV3-1
abundance: many
j_gene: TRBJ2-2
CDR3aa: CASSRQVPGELFF
CDR3nt: TGTGCCAGCAGCCGACAGGTACCCGGGGAGCTGTTTTTT

d_gene: .
v_gene: TRBV27
abundance: many
j_gene: TRBJ2-7
CDR3aa: CASTPSGGPYF
CDR3nt: TGTGCCAGCACTCCATCCGGGGGGCCGTACTTC

d_gene: .
v_gene: TRBV6-9
abundance: many
j_gene: TRBJ2-3
CDR3aa: CASSIRPDGTDTQYF
CDR3nt: TGTGCCAGCAGTATCCGACCCGACGGCACAGATACGCAGTATTTT

d_gene: TRBD2
v_gene: TRBV13
abundance: many
j_gene: TRBJ2-7
CDR3aa: CASSRAGLAFEQYF
CDR3nt: TGTGCCAGCAGCCGGGCGGGACTAGCGTTCGAGCAGTACTTC

d_gene: .
v_gene: TRBV7-9
abundance: many
j_gene: TRBJ2-5
CDR3aa: CASSPRRDRTAKETQYF
CDR3nt: TGTGCCAGCAGTCCGAGGAGGGACCGGACGGCAAAAGAGACCCAGTACTTC

d_gene: TRBD2
v_gene: TRBV18
abundance: .
j_gene: TRBJ2-1
CDR3aa: CASSPPGTSGSGNEQFF
CDR3nt: TGTGCCAGCTCACCACCGGGGACTAGCGGGAGTGGCAATGAGCAGTTCTTC

d_gene: .
v_gene: TRBV27
abundance: many
j_gene: TRBJ2-2
CDR3aa: CASSLLLSGELFF
CDR3nt: TGTGCCAGCAGTTTATTACTTAGTGGGGAGCTGTTTTTT

d_gene: .
v_gene: TRBV6-2/TRBV6-3
abundance: many
j_gene: TRBJ2-5
CDR3aa: CASSYSMPPRGETQYF
CDR3nt: TGTGCCAGCAGTTACTCGATGCCCCCTCGGGGGGAGACCCAGTACTTC

d_gene: .
v_gene: TRBV20-1
abundance: many
j_gene: TRBJ2-7
CDR3aa: CSPTATYEQYF
CDR3nt: TGCAGCCCGACGGCTACTTACGAGCAGTACTTC

d_gene: .
v_gene: TRBV5-6
abundance: few
j_gene: TRBJ2-7
CDR3aa: CASSLEQDASYEQYF
CDR3nt: TGTGCCAGCAGCTTGGAACAGGACGCATCCTACGAGCAGTACTTC

d_gene: .
v_gene: TRBV27
abundance: many
j_gene: TRBJ2-1
CDR3aa: CASSLGTGPSYNEQFF
CDR3nt: TGTGCCAGCAGTTTAGGTACGGGACCATCCTACAATGAGCAGTTCTTC

d_gene: .
v_gene: TRBV15
abundance: few
j_gene: TRBJ2-7
CDR3aa: CATSGYHSYEQYF
CDR3nt: TGTGCCACCAGCGGTTACCACTCCTACGAGCAGTACTTC

d_gene: .
v_gene: TRBV20-1
abundance: few
j_gene: TRBJ2-1
CDR3aa: CSARSPDGRANEQFF
CDR3nt: TGCAGTGCTAGATCCCCTGACGGGAGAGCCAATGAGCAGTTCTTC

d_gene: TRBD1
v_gene: TRBV28
abundance: many
j_gene: TRBJ2-7
CDR3aa: CASSFGTGGPYEQYF
CDR3nt: TGTGCCAGCAGTTTCGGGACAGGTGGTCCCTACGAGCAGTACTTC

d_gene: .
v_gene: TRBV5-1
abundance: many
j_gene: TRBJ1-1
CDR3aa: CASSSSGTHTEAFF
CDR3nt: TGCGCCAGCAGCTCGTCGGGGACTCACACTGAAGCTTTCTTT

d_gene: TRBD2
v_gene: TRBV13
abundance: many
j_gene: TRBJ2-3
CDR3aa: CASSPGLAGEDTQYF
CDR3nt: TGTGCCAGCAGCCCGGGACTAGCGGGAGAAGATACGCAGTATTTT

d_gene: TRBD1
v_gene: TRBV19
abundance: few
j_gene: TRBJ2-7
CDR3aa: CASSPYRGAQYF
CDR3nt: TGTGCCAGTAGTCCTTACAGGGGTGCGCAGTACTTC

d_gene: .
v_gene: TRBV13
abundance: many
j_gene: TRBJ2-1
CDR3aa: CASRRARGAWEQFF
CDR3nt: TGTGCCAGCAGGAGGGCCAGGGGGGCATGGGAGCAGTTCTTC

d_gene: TRBD2
v_gene: TRBV6-1
abundance: few
j_gene: TRBJ2-6
CDR3aa: CASSKSGRVTGANVLTF
CDR3nt: TGTGCCAGCAGTAAATCCGGGAGGGTGACTGGGGCCAACGTCCTGACTTTC

d_gene: TRBD2
v_gene: TRBV7-2
abundance: once
j_gene: TRBJ2-3
CDR3aa: CASSRRGLASDTQYF
CDR3nt: TGTGCCAGCAGCCGTCGGGGACTAGCCTCAGATACGCAGTATTTT

d_gene: TRBD2
v_gene: TRBV10-2
abundance: .
j_gene: TRBJ2-4
CDR3aa: CASSIYSGLKAKNIQYF
CDR3nt: TGCGCCAGCAGTATCTACTCGGGACTAAAGGCCAAAAACATTCAGTACTTC

d_gene: .
v_gene: TRBV29-1
abundance: many
j_gene: TRBJ1-2
CDR3aa: CSVVRAVNEGTHYGYTF
CDR3nt: TGCAGCGTTGTTCGGGCAGTTAATGAGGGGACCCACTATGGCTACACCTTC

d_gene: .
v_gene: TRBV6-8
abundance: .
j_gene: TRBJ2-7
CDR3aa: CASSRTGTLYEQYF
CDR3nt: TGTGCCAGCAGTCGAACCGGGACTCTATACGAGCAGTACTTC

d_gene: .
v_gene: TRBV5-6
abundance: .
j_gene: TRBJ2-2
CDR3aa: CASSLSWQGVNGELFF
CDR3nt: TGTGCCAGCAGCTTGAGTTGGCAGGGAGTCAACGGGGAGCTGTTTTTT

d_gene: .
v_gene: TRBV4-1
abundance: .
j_gene: TRBJ1-5
CDR3aa: CASSQRLGNQPQHF
CDR3nt: TGCGCCAGCAGCCAAAGGCTCGGGAATCAGCCCCAGCATTTT

d_gene: TRBD2
v_gene: TRBV18
abundance: .
j_gene: TRBJ2-2
CDR3aa: CASSPYSSGSDTGELFF
CDR3nt: TGTGCCAGCTCACCATACTCAAGCGGGAGTGACACCGGGGAGCTGTTTTTT

d_gene: .
v_gene: TRBV9
abundance: .
j_gene: TRBJ2-1
CDR3aa: CASSPWGYNEQFF
CDR3nt: TGTGCCAGCAGCCCATGGGGTTACAATGAGCAGTTCTTC

d_gene: .
v_gene: TRBV2
abundance: many
j_gene: TRBJ2-4
CDR3aa: CASRPGLLKNIQYF
CDR3nt: TGTGCCAGCAGGCCGGGACTCCTAAAAAACATTCAGTACTTC

d_gene: .
v_gene: TRBV11-2
abundance: many
j_gene: TRBJ2-7
CDR3aa: CASSLMGALGYEQYF
CDR3nt: TGTGCCAGCAGCTTAATGGGCGCTTTGGGCTACGAGCAGTACTTC

d_gene: TRBD2
v_gene: TRBV13
abundance: many
j_gene: TRBJ2-1
CDR3aa: CASSSGLAVHLYNEQFF
CDR3nt: TGTGCCAGCAGCTCGGGACTAGCGGTTCACTTGTACAATGAGCAGTTCTTC

d_gene: .
v_gene: TRBV18
abundance: many
j_gene: TRBJ2-5
CDR3aa: CASSPPTETQYF
CDR3nt: TGTGCCAGCAGCCCCCCTACGGAGACCCAGTACTTC

d_gene: .
v_gene: TRBV15
abundance: .
j_gene: TRBJ2-7
CDR3aa: CATSSQGHSYEQYF
CDR3nt: TGTGCCACCAGCAGCCAAGGACACTCCTACGAGCAGTACTTC

d_gene: .
v_gene: TRBV2
abundance: many
j_gene: TRBJ1-2
CDR3aa: CASSRPQRLDGYTF
CDR3nt: TGTGCCAGCAGCCGCCCCCAGCGGTTAGATGGCTACACCTTC

d_gene: .
v_gene: TRBV5-6
abundance: few
j_gene: TRBJ1-6
CDR3aa: CASRGTTNNSPLHF
CDR3nt: TGTGCCAGCCGTGGGACGACTAATAATTCACCCCTCCACTTT

d_gene: .
v_gene: TRBV2
abundance: many
j_gene: TRBJ2-4
CDR3aa: CASSATRGLAKNIQYF
CDR3nt: TGTGCCAGCAGCGCCACTAGGGGACTAGCCAAAAACATTCAGTACTTC

d_gene: TRBD2
v_gene: TRBV11-2
abundance: many
j_gene: TRBJ2-1
CDR3aa: CASSLNPAGGGQFF
CDR3nt: TGTGCCAGCAGCTTAAACCCAGCGGGAGGTGGGCAGTTCTTC

d_gene: TRBD2
v_gene: TRBV9
abundance: .
j_gene: TRBJ2-1
CDR3aa: CASTPGSGAFNEQFF
CDR3nt: TGTGCCAGCACCCCGGGTAGCGGGGCATTCAATGAGCAGTTCTTC